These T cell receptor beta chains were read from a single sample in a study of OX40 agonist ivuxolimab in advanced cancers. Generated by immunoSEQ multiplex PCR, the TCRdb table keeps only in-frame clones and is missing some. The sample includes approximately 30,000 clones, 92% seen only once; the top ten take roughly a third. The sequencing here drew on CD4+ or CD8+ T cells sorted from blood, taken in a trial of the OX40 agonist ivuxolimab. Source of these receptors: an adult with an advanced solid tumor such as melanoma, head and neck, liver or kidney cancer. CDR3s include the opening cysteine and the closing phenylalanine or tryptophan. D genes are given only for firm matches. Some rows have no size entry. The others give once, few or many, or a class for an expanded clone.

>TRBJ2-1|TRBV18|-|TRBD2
CASSPGTSGLSSYNEQFF
TGTGCCAGCTCACCAGGGACTAGCGGCTTAAGCTCCTACAATGAGCAGTTCTTC
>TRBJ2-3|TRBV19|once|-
CAISRGDSDRYPDTQYF
TGTGCCATCTCCCGAGGGGACTCAGACCGGTATCCAGATACGCAGTATTTT
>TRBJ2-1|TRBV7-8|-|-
CASSSTNEQFF
TGTGCCAGCAGCTCAACAAATGAGCAGTTCTTC
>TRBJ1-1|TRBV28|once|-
CASSFNPEEAFF
TGTGCCAGCAGTTTCAACCCCGAAGAAGCTTTCTTT
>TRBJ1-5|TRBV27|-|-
CASSFGVRQPQHF
TGTGCCAGCAGTTTTGGGGTAAGGCAGCCCCAGCATTTT
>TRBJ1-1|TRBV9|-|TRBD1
CASRGTENTEAFF
TGTGCCAGCAGGGGGACAGAGAACACTGAAGCTTTCTTT
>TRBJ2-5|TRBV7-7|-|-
CASSPSKEQGGETQYF
TGTGCCAGCAGCCCATCAAAAGAACAGGGCGGGGAGACCCAGTACTTC
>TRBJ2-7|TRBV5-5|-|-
CASSLPELSYEQYF
TGTGCCAGCAGCCTACCCGAGCTCTCCTACGAGCAGTACTTC
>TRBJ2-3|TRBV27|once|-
CASSLVTDTQYF
TGTGCCAGCAGCCTAGTCACAGATACGCAGTATTTT
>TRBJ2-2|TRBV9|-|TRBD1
CASSIPLGQGDTGELFF
TGTGCCAGCAGCATCCCTTTGGGGCAGGGGGACACCGGGGAGCTGTTTTTT
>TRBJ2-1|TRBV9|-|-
CASSGRGSYNEQFF
TGTGCCAGCAGCGGTAGAGGATCCTACAATGAGCAGTTCTTC
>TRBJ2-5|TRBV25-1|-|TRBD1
CASSDPGTGGFETQYF
TGTGCCAGCAGTGACCCCGGGACAGGGGGCTTCGAGACCCAGTACTTC
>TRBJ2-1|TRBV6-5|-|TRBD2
CASSYSTSAPLDEQFF
TGTGCCAGCAGTTACTCGACTAGCGCACCTTTGGATGAGCAGTTCTTC
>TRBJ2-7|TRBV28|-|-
CASSAQESSYEQYF
TGTGCCAGCAGTGCCCAGGAGAGCTCCTACGAGCAGTACTTC
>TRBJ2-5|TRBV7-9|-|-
CASSLRTALETQYF
TGTGCCAGCAGCCTACGGACAGCCCTAGAGACCCAGTACTTC
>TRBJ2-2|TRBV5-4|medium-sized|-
CASSSRGVTGELFF
TGTGCCAGCAGCTCGAGGGGGGTCACCGGGGAGCTGTTTTTT
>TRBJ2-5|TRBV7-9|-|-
CASSLRGLETQYF
TGTGCCAGCAGCTTACGGGGGCTTGAGACCCAGTACTTC
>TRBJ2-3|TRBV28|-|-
CASSRQGGRLDTQYF
TGTGCCAGCAGTCGTCAGGGAGGTCGGCTTGATACGCAGTATTTT
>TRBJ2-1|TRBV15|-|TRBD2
CATSGQLAGGPYEQFF
TGTGCCACCAGCGGCCAGCTAGCGGGAGGGCCCTATGAGCAGTTCTTC
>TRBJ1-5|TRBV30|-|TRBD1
CAWNGDSSNQPQHF
TGTGCCTGGAACGGGGACAGTTCAAATCAGCCCCAGCATTTT
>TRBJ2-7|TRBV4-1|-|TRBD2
CASSHPGTSGSYEQYF
TGCGCCAGCAGCCACCCCGGGACTAGCGGTTCCTACGAGCAGTACTTC
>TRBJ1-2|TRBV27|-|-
CASSFGPLVFGYTF
TGTGCCAGCAGTTTCGGTCCACTGGTGTTCGGCTACACCTTC
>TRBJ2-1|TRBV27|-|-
CASSLYGDSSYNEQFF
TGTGCCAGCAGTTTATATGGCGACTCCTCCTACAATGAGCAGTTCTTC
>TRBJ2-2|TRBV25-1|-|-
CASSNTGELFF
TGTGCCAGCAGCAACACCGGGGAGCTGTTTTTT
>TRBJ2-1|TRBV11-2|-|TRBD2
CASSFRLAGAFGDEQFF
TGTGCCAGCAGCTTCAGACTAGCGGGAGCGTTTGGGGATGAGCAGTTCTTC
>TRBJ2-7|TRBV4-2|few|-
CASSQEGAGSEGDEQYF
TGTGCCAGCAGCCAAGAAGGTGCAGGCTCCGAAGGTGACGAGCAGTACTTC
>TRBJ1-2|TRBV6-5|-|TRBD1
CASSYSGTGGGYTF
TGTGCCAGCAGTTACTCAGGGACAGGAGGCGGCTACACCTTC
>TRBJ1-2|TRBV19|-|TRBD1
CASRDRDRDHYGYTF
TGTGCCAGTAGAGATCGGGACAGGGATCACTATGGCTACACCTTC
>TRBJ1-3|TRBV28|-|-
CASRVQDHSGNTIYF
TGTGCCAGCAGAGTACAGGACCACTCTGGAAACACCATATATTTT
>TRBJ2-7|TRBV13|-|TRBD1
CASSVGQGASYEQYF
TGTGCCAGCAGCGTCGGACAGGGGGCTTCGTACGAGCAGTACTTC
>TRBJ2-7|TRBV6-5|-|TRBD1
CASSPGQGWYEQYF
TGTGCCAGCAGCCCGGGACAGGGGTGGTACGAGCAGTACTTC
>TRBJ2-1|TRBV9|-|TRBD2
CASNSGLAGNEQFF
TGTGCCAGCAACTCGGGACTAGCGGGGAATGAGCAGTTCTTC
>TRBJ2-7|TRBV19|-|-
CASSFGHRTYEQYF
TGTGCCAGTAGTTTCGGACACCGAACCTACGAGCAGTACTTC
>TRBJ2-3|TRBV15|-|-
CATSGRLLGGTDTQYF
TGTGCCACCAGCGGACGGCTACTAGGGGGCACAGATACGCAGTATTTT
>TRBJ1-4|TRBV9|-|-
CASSDHPDEKLFF
TGTGCCAGCAGCGACCATCCGGATGAAAAACTGTTTTTT
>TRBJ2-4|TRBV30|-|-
CAWSQGGSNIQYF
TGTGCCTGGAGTCAGGGGGGATCCAACATTCAGTACTTC
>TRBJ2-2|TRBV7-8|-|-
CASSLERVNTGELFF
TGTGCCAGCAGCTTAGAAAGGGTGAACACCGGGGAGCTGTTTTTT